What follows are 30 T cell receptor beta chains derived from one specimen sequenced in a study of cytomegalovirus exposure and HLA in healthy donors. 13 Jbeta primers and 60 Vbeta primers were used for the PCR. Assay used: immunoSEQ multiplex PCR; TCRdb lists only in-frame clones, some missing. The repertoire holds around 150,000 clones, 75% to 90% seen once, with over 1.5% in the top ten. Sequenced: PBMCs. These receptor sequences come from a woman aged 18-29 years in good health and CMV-seronegative.

The chain has TRBV28 and TRBJ2-3, with D perhaps matching TRBD1 (6 bases). The CDR3 consists of 14 residues. V gave up 10 bases and J gave up 2 bases, with 16 bases separating them. Germline CDR1 and CDR2: MDHEN and SYDVKM. CDR3 nucleotide sequence: TGTGCCACCACTAACGGACAGTCCACAGATACGCAGTATTTT. This translates into CATTNGQSTDTQYF. Looking up the rest from reference TRBV28 and TRBJ2-3 gives the full variable domain: DVKVTQSSRYLVKRTGEKVFLECVQDMDHENMFWYRQDPGLGLRLIYFSYDVKMKEKGDIPEGYSVSREKKERFSLILESASTNQTSMYLCATTNGQSTDTQYFGPGTRLTVL.

The chain carries TRBV30 and TRBJ2-5, with D tentatively TRBD2 (6 bases). V was cut by 2 bases and J by 4 bases, with 11 bases left in between. The CDR3 runs to 13 residues. In germline, CDR1 is GTSNPN, CDR2 SVGIG (reference sequence). CDR3 in DNA: TGTGCCTGGAGTCGTCTAGCGAGAGAGACCCAGTACTTC. This codes for CAWSRLARETQYF.

The V and J genes are TRBV7-9 and TRBJ1-1; D call uncertain. There are 15 residues in the CDR3. V was shortened by 0 bases and J by 0 bases, with 8 bases between the two germline ends. Per the germline V gene, CDR1 is SEHNR and CDR2 is FQNEAQ (reference sequence). CDR3 bases: TGTGCCAGCAGCTTAGCGTCCGCGATGAACACTGAAGCTTTCTTT. Translated, it gives CASSLASAMNTEAFF.

This chain joins TRBV9 and TRBJ2-6, with 8 bases aligning to TRBD1. This CDR3 is 17 amino acids long. With V trimmed by 4 bases and J by 0 bases, 6 bases remained unmatched. Germline V gene data show CDR1 as SGDLS and CDR2 as YYNGEE. The CDR3 coding sequence is TGTGCCAGCAGCCTGACAGGGGCCCCCTCTGGGGCCAACGTCCTGACTTTC. Amino acid sequence: CASSLTGAPSGANVLTF.

The chain links TRBV7-2 to TRBJ2-5, with 12 nucleotides matching TRBD1. V shed 8 bases and J 4 bases; nucleotides not matched to a gene: 5. Germline CDR1 SGHTA, CDR2 FQGNSA. CDR3 length equals 14 residues. The CDR3 protein is CASGGQGAVETQYF. The DNA for the CDR3 is TGTGCCAGCGGGGGACAGGGGGCGGTAGAGACCCAGTACTTC.

This clone was counted a single time. The chain uses TRBV7-9 and TRBJ1-1, with D uncertain. The CDR3 is made up of 12 amino acids. CDR1 and CDR2 from the germline V gene are SEHNR and FQNEAQ (reference sequence). The V and J ends lost 4 bases and 8 bases respectively, with 11 bases between them. The CDR3 reads CASSSVTEEAFF. In nucleotides, the CDR3 is TGTGCCAGCAGCTCGGTAACAGAAGAAGCTTTCTTT.

The V call is TRBV25-1, the J call TRBJ1-6; D is possibly TRBD1 (6 bases). Trimming pared 6 bases from V and 7 bases from J, leaving 19 bases between. Germline values: CDR1 MGHDK, CDR2 SYGVNS. The CDR3 is 16 amino acids. Here the CDR3 reads CASSPPTGQLNSPLHF. Written as DNA, the CDR3 is TGTGCCAGCAGCCCACCAACTGGACAGTTAAATTCACCCCTCCACTTT.

The DNA of the CDR3 is TGTGCTAGCGGGGGGGCACCCGGGGAGCTGTTTTTT. The encoded protein is CASGGAPGELFF. J is TRBJ2-2 and V is TRBV7-7; 11 bases are shared with TRBD2. The CDR3 consists of 12 residues. Germline CDR1 and CDR2: SSHAT and FNYEAQ (reference sequence).

V and J are TRBV7-2 and TRBJ2-1; 7 nucleotides match TRBD1. The germline gives CDR1 SGHTA, CDR2 FQGNSA. The CDR3 consists of 14 residues. Losses at the gene ends were 5 bases for V and 8 bases for J; bases not matched to a gene: 9. This chain's CDR3 is CASSPSGTAYEQFF. The CDR3 DNA is TGTGCCAGCAGCCCCTCTGGGACAGCCTATGAGCAGTTCTTC. The full variable domain, its missing parts supplied by reference TRBV7-2 and TRBJ2-1, is GAGVSQSPSNKVTEKGKDVELRCDPISGHTALYWYRQSLGQGLEFLIYFQGNSAPDKSGLPSDRFSAERTGGSVSTLTIQRTQQEDSAVYLCASSPSGTAYEQFFGPGTRLTVL.

The J gene is TRBJ2-1, the V gene TRBV7-2; 9 bases line up with TRBD2. After removal of 9 bases from V and 2 bases from J, the junction contained 2 bases not matched to a gene. The CDR3 consists of 13 residues. Germline assignment: CDR1 SGHTA and CDR2 FQGNSA. For the CDR3, the DNA is TGTGCCAGTCGACTAGCGGCCTACAATGAGCAGTTCTTC. Translating it yields CASRLAAYNEQFF. Drawing the rest from reference TRBV7-2 and TRBJ2-1, the complete variable domain is GAGVSQSPSNKVTEKGKDVELRCDPISGHTALYWYRQSLGQGLEFLIYFQGNSAPDKSGLPSDRFSAERTGGSVSTLTIQRTQQEDSAVYLCASRLAAYNEQFFGPGTRLTVL.

The chain has TRBV9 and TRBJ1-2; D is undetermined. V shed 3 bases and J shed 1 base, with 7 bases lying between them. CDR1 is SGDLS, CDR2 YYNGEE, per germline. The CDR3 contains 13 residues. DNA for the CDR3: TGTGCCAGCAGCGCTACTCATAACTATGGCTACACCTTC. It translates to CASSATHNYGYTF.

V and J are TRBV6-1 and TRBJ2-7; tentatively, D is TRBD2 (6 bases). Germline values: CDR1 MNHNS, CDR2 SASEGT. V was clipped by 4 bases and J by 1 base, with 14 bases between them. The CDR3 extends over 15 amino acids. The chain's CDR3 is CASSVERRGSYEQYF. The CDR3 DNA reads as TGTGCCAGCAGTGTAGAACGACGGGGGTCCTACGAGCAGTACTTC.

This clone was detected only once. The chain links TRBV19 to TRBJ2-7; TRBD1 aligns across 7 bases. Germline values: CDR1 LNHDA, CDR2 SQIVND (reference sequence). The CDR3 contains 11 residues. With V trimmed by 11 bases and J by 6 bases, 7 bases remained unmatched. This CDR3 reads CAVGQGVEQYF. In nucleotides, the CDR3 is TGTGCCGTCGGGCAGGGGGTCGAGCAGTACTTC.

The CDR3 region is CAWSIQRNNEQFF. Written as DNA, the CDR3 is TGTGCCTGGAGTATCCAGCGCAACAATGAGCAGTTCTTC. The chain links TRBV30 to TRBJ2-1; D gene unclear. The V end lost 2 bases, the J end lost 5 bases, and 10 bases lay between the germline ends. CDR1 is GTSNPN, CDR2 SVGIG, per germline (reference sequence). The CDR3 consists of 13 residues.

The chain links TRBV6-5 to TRBJ1-2, with D perhaps TRBD1 (5 bases). V shed 0 bases and J shed 4 bases, with 9 bases lying between them. CDR3 length: 14 amino acids. CDR1 and CDR2 (germline): MNHEY, SVGAGI. The CDR3 DNA reads as TGTGCCAGCAGTTACTCGTGGGGCGCCTATGGCTACACCTTC. Its translation: CASSYSWGAYGYTF.

The chain joins TRBV9 to TRBJ1-2; 8 bases fit TRBD1. The CDR3 contains 12 residues. J was trimmed by 6 bases and V by 6 bases; bases with no gene match: 4. CDR1 is SGDLS, CDR2 YYNGEE, per germline. CDR3 residues: CASNRQGNGYTF. The CDR3 DNA follows: TGTGCCAGCAACAGACAGGGGAATGGCTACACCTTC.

This clone is medium-sized (0.01 to 0.1%) in the sample. The chain couples TRBV6-4 to TRBJ2-1; 7 bases map to TRBD2. Germline CDR1 and CDR2: MRHNA and SNTAGT. CDR3 size: 13 residues. Trimming took 5 bases from V and 7 from J; bases not matched to a gene: 5. CDR3 residues: CASSSGTVNEQFF. For the CDR3, the DNA is TGTGCCAGCAGTAGCGGGACGGTGAATGAGCAGTTCTTC.

Points on this clone: A read error may produce the germline difference seen at one junction end. V usage is TRBV2 and J usage is TRBJ2-3; 9 bases fit TRBD2. CDR1 is SNHLY and CDR2 is FYNNEI in the germline V gene. The CDR3 spans 14 residues. The CDR3 loop is CASREGTSRDTQYF. For the CDR3, the DNA is TGTGCCAGCAGGGAAGGGACTAGCAGGGATACGCAGTATTTT.

This chain joins TRBV18 and TRBJ2-1; 11 nucleotides align to TRBD2. The J segment lost 1 base and the V segment lost 5 bases, leaving 4 bases of the junction unmatched. This CDR3 comprises 16 residues. From germline, CDR1 is KGHSH and CDR2 LQKENI. CDR3 sequence (DNA): TGTGCCAGCTCAACCGGGACTAGCGGATCCTACAATGAGCAGTTCTTC. Protein product: CASSTGTSGSYNEQFF.

V is TRBV7-8 and J is TRBJ2-3; TRBD2 might be the D (5 bases). This CDR3 has 18 residues. Germline assignment: CDR1 SGHVS and CDR2 FQNEAQ. Trimming took off 1 base at V and 4 bases at J, with 21 bases between the two ends. CDR3 protein: CASSLVYLAGFLPDTQYF. CDR3 in DNA: TGTGCCAGCAGCTTAGTCTACCTAGCTGGGTTCTTGCCAGATACGCAGTATTTT.

This chain uses TRBV7-9 with TRBJ1-3, with 8 bases fitting TRBD1. With 5 bases clipped from V and 6 bases from J, the junction kept 6 bases outside the gene matches. Germline values: CDR1 SEHNR, CDR2 FQNEAQ (reference sequence). The CDR3 loop spans 14 amino acids. CDR3 amino acids: CASSSRTGLNTIYF. CDR3 coding DNA: TGTGCCAGCAGCAGTCGGACAGGGTTAAACACCATATATTTT.

This chain joins TRBV28 and TRBJ2-5, with D possibly TRBD1 on 5 matching bases. The V gene's germline CDR1 is MDHEN and CDR2 SYDVKM. V was pared by 4 bases and J by 7 bases, with 7 bases between. This CDR3 is built from 11 residues. The CDR3 DNA sequence: TGTGCCAGCAGTTCCCAGGGGACCCAGTACTTC. The encoded protein is CASSSQGTQYF.

The count of this clone is one. J is TRBJ2-1 and V is TRBV5-1; 9 positions match TRBD2. The CDR3 covers 15 residues. V was clipped by 0 bases and J by 8 bases; unmatched bases: 6. The V gene's germline CDR1 is SGHRS and CDR2 YFSETQ. Here the CDR3 DNA reads TGCGCCAGCAGCTTGGGGAGCGGGGGGAAGGATGAGCAGTTCTTC. Its translation: CASSLGSGGKDEQFF.

J is TRBJ2-1 and V is TRBV2; 10 positions match TRBD2. CDR3 size: 15 residues. V shed 6 bases and J 9 bases; nucleotides not matched to a gene: 11. The germline V gene encodes CDR1 SNHLY and CDR2 FYNNEI. The CDR3, as DNA: TGTGCCAGCAGCGAACCCAGCGGGGGGGCGGGTGAGCAGTTCTTC. This gives the protein CASSEPSGGAGEQFF. The full variable domain, its missing parts supplied by reference TRBV2 and TRBJ2-1, is EPEVTQTPSHQVTQMGQEVILRCVPISNHLYFYWYRQILGQKVEFLVSFYNNEISEKSEIFDDQFSVERPDGSNFTLKIRSTKLEDSAMYFCASSEPSGGAGEQFFGPGTRLTVL.

This chain connects TRBV19 to TRBJ1-5, with 9 bases that match TRBD1. Germline lookup yields CDR1 LNHDA and CDR2 SQIVND (reference sequence). This CDR3 comprises 17 residues. After removal of 7 bases from V and 3 bases from J, the junction contained 13 bases not matched to a gene. CDR3 residues: CASKQSSGQGTNQPQHF. The CDR3, as DNA: TGTGCCAGTAAGCAATCCTCGGGACAGGGCACCAATCAGCCCCAGCATTTT.

The chain employs TRBV27 and TRBJ1-6; maybe TRBD1 (6 bases). The CDR3 sequence is 17 residues long. From germline, CDR1 is MNHEY and CDR2 SMNVEV (reference sequence). Trimming took 3 bases from V and 7 from J, leaving 19 bases between them. As DNA, the CDR3 is TGTGCCAGCAGTTTGGGGGGGCTTCTGGGGGGGAATTCACCCCTCCACTTT. It specifies CASSLGGLLGGNSPLHF.

This clone is a singleton in its sample. The chain is built from TRBV19 and TRBJ2-7, with TRBD1 matching 9 bases. V lost 5 bases to trimming and J lost 5 bases; unmatched junction nucleotides: 4. The CDR3 length is 13 residues. Per the germline V gene, CDR1 is LNHDA and CDR2 is SQIVND (reference sequence). The CDR3 region has the DNA TGTGCCAGTAGTTGGGGACAGGGAGACGAGCAGTACTTC. It specifies CASSWGQGDEQYF. The full variable domain, its missing parts supplied by reference TRBV19 and TRBJ2-7, is DGGITQSPKYLFRKEGQNVTLSCEQNLNHDAMYWYRQDPGQGLRLIYYSQIVNDFQKGDIAEGYSVSREKKESFPLTVTSAQKNPTAFYLCASSWGQGDEQYFGPGTRLTVT.

The chain combines TRBV2 with TRBJ2-4, with 7 bases lining up with TRBD1. The trim removed 5 bases at V and 0 bases at J, leaving 4 bases unmatched. The length of the CDR3 is 15 residues. Germline lookup yields CDR1 SNHLY and CDR2 FYNNEI. The CDR3 sequence: CASSPDRVAKNIQYF. Written as DNA, the CDR3 is TGTGCCAGCAGTCCCGACAGGGTAGCCAAAAACATTCAGTACTTC. Complete variable domain (other parts from reference TRBV2 and TRBJ2-4): EPEVTQTPSHQVTQMGQEVILRCVPISNHLYFYWYRQILGQKVEFLVSFYNNEISEKSEIFDDQFSVERPDGSNFTLKIRSTKLEDSAMYFCASSPDRVAKNIQYFGAGTRLSVL.

On this clone: Since no conserved phenylalanine or tryptophan closes the CDR3, a read error is the likely cause. It is unclear where the CDR3 begins or ends on the DNA, so no DNA is shown, and the CDR3 is as TCRdb lists it. The gene calls are TRBV5-7 and TRBJ2-6; the table's D call TRBD1 went unverified against the DNA. TRBV5-7 is an ORF, and what it does is uncertain. The CDR3 spans 10 residues, counting both ends. The CDR3: CASSLPDRPR.

The V call is TRBV5-5, the J call TRBJ2-5, with 12 positions matching TRBD2. In germline, CDR1 is SGHKS, CDR2 YYEKEE (reference sequence). Unmatched junction bases numbered 12, after V lost 2 bases and J lost 4 bases. CDR3 length: 18 residues. In DNA, the CDR3 is TGTGCCAGCAGCTTAATCCCGTCTAGCGGGGGGGCCGGAGAGACCCAGTACTTC. Translating gives CASSLIPSSGGAGETQYF.